This T cell receptor beta chain came from a study of shared clonotypes between healthy human individuals. Looking at the study overall: Donor ages ranged 18 to 49 years: a couple of women, a few men.

CDR1 SGDLS and CDR2 YYNGEE come from the germline V gene. The CDR3 is 15 residues long. V was clipped by 9 bases and J by 3 bases, with 20 bases between them. Using immunoSEQ multiplex PCR, the repertoire was profiled, and TCRdb retains in-frame clones only, with some absent. The sample lists about 1 million clones, about 80% seen once, with approximately 0.56% in the top ten. The TCR comes from a young man in good health. Some clones in this sample may be carry-over from other donors' samples. This chain links TRBV9 with TRBJ2-3; no clear D. The sequenced sample consisted of memory CD4+ T cells from PBMCs. As to subset: CD45RA-negative fraction. In DNA form, the CDR3 reads TGTGCCACTTCACCCCGGGCCCTGCCAACAGATACGCAGTATTTT. Amino acids: CATSPRALPTDTQYF.